The sequence of this TCR beta chain was determined in a study of lymphopenia after photon versus proton radiotherapy. Study findings and constraints: Post-nadir diversity loss with photons came from oligoclonal expansion, particularly CD8+ Temra cells. Only patients who died were analyzed for survival; proton advantage is unproven.

The germline V and J ends were trimmed by 2 bases and 1 base, with 20 bases remaining between them. Germline assignment: CDR1 MNHNS and CDR2 SASEGT. The CDR3 length is 18 residues. A word on this clone: Its antigen is undetermined.

Only in-frame clones appear in the TCRdb table, and some are missing; sequencing was by immunoSEQ multiplex PCR. In the table there are around 64,000 clones, 75% to 90% of which are singletons. This chain uses TRBV6-1 with TRBJ1-2; D unresolved. The clonotype originates from an elderly man with esophageal cancer. The sample in question was peripheral blood, obtained from a patient treated with proton-based radiotherapy. CDR3 in amino acids: CASSERITAPSSNYGYTF. In DNA, the CDR3 is TGTGCCAGCAGTGAAAGGATTACAGCCCCGAGTAGTAACTATGGCTACACCTTC.